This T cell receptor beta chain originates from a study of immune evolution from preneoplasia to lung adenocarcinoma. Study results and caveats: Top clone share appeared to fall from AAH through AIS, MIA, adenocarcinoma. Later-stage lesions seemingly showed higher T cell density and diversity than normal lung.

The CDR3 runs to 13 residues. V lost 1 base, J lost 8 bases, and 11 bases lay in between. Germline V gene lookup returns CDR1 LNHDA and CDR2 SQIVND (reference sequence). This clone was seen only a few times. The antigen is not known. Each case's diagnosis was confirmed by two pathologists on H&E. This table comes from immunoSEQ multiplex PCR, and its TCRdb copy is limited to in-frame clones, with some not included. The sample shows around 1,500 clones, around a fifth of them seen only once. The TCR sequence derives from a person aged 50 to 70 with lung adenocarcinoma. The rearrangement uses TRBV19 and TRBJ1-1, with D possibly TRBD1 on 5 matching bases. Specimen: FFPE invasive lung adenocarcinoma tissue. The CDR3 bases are TGTGCCAGTAGTATAGTAGAGGGGTTCGAAGCTTTCTTT. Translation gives CASSIVEGFEAFF.